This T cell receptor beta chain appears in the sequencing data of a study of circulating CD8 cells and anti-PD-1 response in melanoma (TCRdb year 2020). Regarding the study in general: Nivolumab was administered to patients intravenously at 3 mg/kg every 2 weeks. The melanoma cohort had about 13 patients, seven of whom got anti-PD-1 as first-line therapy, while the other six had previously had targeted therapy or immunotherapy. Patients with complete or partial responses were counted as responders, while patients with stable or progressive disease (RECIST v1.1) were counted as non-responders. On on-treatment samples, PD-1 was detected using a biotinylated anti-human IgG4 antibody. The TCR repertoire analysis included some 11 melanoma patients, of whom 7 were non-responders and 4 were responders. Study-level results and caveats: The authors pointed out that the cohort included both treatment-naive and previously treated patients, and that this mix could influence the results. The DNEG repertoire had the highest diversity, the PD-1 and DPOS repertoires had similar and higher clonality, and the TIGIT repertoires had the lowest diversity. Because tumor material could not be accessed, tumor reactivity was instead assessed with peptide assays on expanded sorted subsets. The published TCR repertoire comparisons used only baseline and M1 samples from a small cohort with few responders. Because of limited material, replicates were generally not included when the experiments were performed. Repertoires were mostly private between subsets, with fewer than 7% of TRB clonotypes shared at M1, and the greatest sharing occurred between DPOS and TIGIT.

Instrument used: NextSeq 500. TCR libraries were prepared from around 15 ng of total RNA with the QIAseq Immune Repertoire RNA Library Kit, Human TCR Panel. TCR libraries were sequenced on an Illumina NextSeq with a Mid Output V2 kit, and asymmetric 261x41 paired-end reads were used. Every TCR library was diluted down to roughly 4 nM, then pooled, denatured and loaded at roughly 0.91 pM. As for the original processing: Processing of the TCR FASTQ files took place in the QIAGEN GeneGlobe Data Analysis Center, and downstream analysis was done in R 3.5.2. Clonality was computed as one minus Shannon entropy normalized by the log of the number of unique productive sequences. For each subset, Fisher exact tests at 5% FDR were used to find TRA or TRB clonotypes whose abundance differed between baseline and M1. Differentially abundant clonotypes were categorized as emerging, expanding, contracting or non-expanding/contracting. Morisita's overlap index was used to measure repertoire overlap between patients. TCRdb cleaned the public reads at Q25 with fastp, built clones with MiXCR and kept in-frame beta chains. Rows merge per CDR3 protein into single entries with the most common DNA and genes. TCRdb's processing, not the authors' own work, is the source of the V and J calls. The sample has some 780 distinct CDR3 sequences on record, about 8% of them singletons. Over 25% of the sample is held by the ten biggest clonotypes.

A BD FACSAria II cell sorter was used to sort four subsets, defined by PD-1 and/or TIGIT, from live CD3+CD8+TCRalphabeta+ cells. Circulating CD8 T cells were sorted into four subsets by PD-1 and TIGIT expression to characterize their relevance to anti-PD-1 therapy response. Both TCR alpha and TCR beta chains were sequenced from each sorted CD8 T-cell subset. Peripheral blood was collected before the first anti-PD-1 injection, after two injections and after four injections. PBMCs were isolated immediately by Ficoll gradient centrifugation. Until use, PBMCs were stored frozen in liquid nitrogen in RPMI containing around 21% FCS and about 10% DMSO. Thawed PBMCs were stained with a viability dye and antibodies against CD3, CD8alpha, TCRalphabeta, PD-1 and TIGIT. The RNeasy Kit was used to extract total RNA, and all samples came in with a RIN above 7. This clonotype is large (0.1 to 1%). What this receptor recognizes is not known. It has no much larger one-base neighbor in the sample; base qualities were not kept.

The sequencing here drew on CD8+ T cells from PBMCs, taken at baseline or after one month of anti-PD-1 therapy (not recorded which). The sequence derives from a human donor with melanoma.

The DNA sequence is given as TGCAGCGTCACTAGCGGGAGGGGCACCGGGGAGCTGTTTTTT. Translated, this is CSVTSGRGTGELFF. The chain is assembled from TRBV29-1 and TRBJ2-2; 13 nucleotides in the junction match TRBD2. For this chain, trimming is 6 bases at the V end and 4 bases at the J end, and the number of junction bases without a gene match is 2. From the cysteine up to the phenylalanine, the CDR3 has a length of 14 residues. Only the CDR3 region is kept as DNA, spanning 42 bases read in frame from base 1. The CDR1 and CDR2 encoded by the germline V gene are SQVTM and ANQGSEA.